This T cell receptor beta chain was captured in a study of memory CD4+ T cells and cytomegalovirus serostatus. Across the study: Healthy Belgian adult donors included about 10 CMV-positive and 24 CMV-negative people.

The data were produced by immunoSEQ multiplex PCR, yet TCRdb's version contains in-frame clones alone and is incomplete. The sample has about 59,000 clones, about 81% seen once. The sample holds one count of this clone. CDR3 length: 16 residues. Germline V lookup: CDR1 MNHEY, CDR2 SMNVEV (reference sequence). Unmatched junction bases numbered 9, after V lost 6 bases and J lost 6 bases. Single viable CD3+CD4+CD8-CD45RO+ cells were sorted as the memory CD4+ T cells. The sequenced sample consisted of memory CD4+ T cells from blood. The receptor was isolated from an adult in good health and CMV-seronegative. The rearrangement links TRBV27 to TRBJ2-2, with 11 positions matching TRBD2. For the CDR3, the DNA is TGTGCCAGCAGATATAGCGGGAGGGCCAACTCCGGGGAGCTGTTTTTT. This encodes CASRYSGRANSGELFF.